Sequencing of this TCR beta chain was carried out in a study of cytomegalovirus exposure and HLA in healthy donors. CDR3 length: 16 amino acids. The V end was cut by 5 bases, the J end by 2 bases, with 18 bases between. Germline assignment: CDR1 MDHEN and CDR2 SYDVKM. General study points: Later on, a genetic analysis was performed. It linked a missense variant in DCLRE1C with V- and J-gene trimming of TCR beta.

It was with 60 Vbeta and 13 Jbeta primers that the PCR ran. As originally analysed: A later analysis tallied approximately 78 million unique TCR beta chains, about 11 million of them shared. Clones were read by immunoSEQ multiplex PCR, and TCRdb kept only the in-frame ones, dropping some. V, J and clone size are taken as reported in that table, and D and trimming were inferred from the DNA itself. Of around 200,000 clones listed, roughly 84% are singletons. This clone appeared once. Its antigen is as yet unknown. The V gene is TRBV28, the J gene TRBJ1-1; unclear D gene. The material sequenced was PBMCs. This receptor was obtained from a girl between 2 and 10 years old in good health and CMV-seropositive. This CDR3 reads CASSLIRVGLNTEAFF. CDR3 DNA: TGTGCCAGCAGTCTAATCCGGGTAGGCCTTAACACTGAAGCTTTCTTT.